This TCR beta chain originates from a study of blood T cell repertoires in COVID-19. The overall study: Acute and convalescent COVID-19 samples came from the United States, Italy and Spain. From T cells, B-cell-depleted T cells, or PBMCs came the material, which was cDNA or gDNA.

From germline, CDR1 is MNHEY and CDR2 SMNVEV (reference sequence). The CDR3 runs 16 residues. V was cut by 5 bases and J by 4 bases, with 17 bases left in between. Original analysis: Amplification from reference gene primers served as the basis for estimated nucleated cell counts. Profiling relied on immunoSEQ multiplex PCR, and the TCRdb table lists in-frame clones only, not all of them. D and trimming come from the DNA, and the V and J calls and clone size come from that table. The top ten hold 8.9% of the sample, which has hundreds of thousands of clones, about 79% seen once. The sequence derives from an elderly man with acute or convalescent COVID-19. Sequenced material: peripheral blood. The chain employs TRBV27 and TRBJ2-2, with a tentative D call TRBD2 (6 bases). The CDR3 coding sequence is TGTGCCAGCAGTCCTCTGGGTAGCGGACTCACCGGGGAGCTGTTTTTT. As protein: CASSPLGSGLTGELFF.